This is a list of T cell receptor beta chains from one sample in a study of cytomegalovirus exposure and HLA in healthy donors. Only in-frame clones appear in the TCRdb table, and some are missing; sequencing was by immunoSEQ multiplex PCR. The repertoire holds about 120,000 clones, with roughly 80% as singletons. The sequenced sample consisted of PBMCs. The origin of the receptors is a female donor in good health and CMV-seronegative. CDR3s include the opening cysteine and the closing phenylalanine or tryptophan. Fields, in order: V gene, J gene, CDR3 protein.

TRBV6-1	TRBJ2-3	CASSDRGDTQYF
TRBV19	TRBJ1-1	CAVRDRVNTEAFF
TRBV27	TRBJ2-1	CASSLGDRAEYNEQFF
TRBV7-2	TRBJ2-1	CASSPRTSLYNEQFF
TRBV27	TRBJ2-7	CASITTSSIYEQYF
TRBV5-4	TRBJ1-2	CASSNPGRDGTYGYTF
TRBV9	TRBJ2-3	CASSRSGGEMGDTQYF
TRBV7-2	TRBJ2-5	CASSPPIGGQETQYF
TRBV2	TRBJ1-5	CASGRDRGAWGNQPQHF
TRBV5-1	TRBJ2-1	CASSIRGNEQFF